This TCR beta chain was documented in a study of cytomegalovirus exposure and HLA in healthy donors. Healthy people donating bone marrow made up the donors. This PCR relied on a set of 60 Vbeta primers and 13 Jbeta primers. Here immunoSEQ multiplex PCR was the method, and the copy in TCRdb shows in-frame clones only, minus some. The sample records about 120,000 clones, about 86% being singletons. CDR1 and CDR2 from the germline V gene are SGHAT and FQNNGV. The CDR3 is 16 residues long. Trimming took 0 bases from V and 3 from J; bases not matched to a gene: 3. This chain links TRBV11-2 with TRBJ2-5; 11 nucleotides line up with TRBD2. The sequence was obtained from a woman aged 30 to 39 in good health and CMV-seronegative. Sequenced input: PBMCs. CDR3 loop: CASSLEASGRKETQYF. The CDR3 DNA follows: TGTGCCAGCAGCTTAGAGGCTAGCGGGAGGAAAGAGACCCAGTACTTC.